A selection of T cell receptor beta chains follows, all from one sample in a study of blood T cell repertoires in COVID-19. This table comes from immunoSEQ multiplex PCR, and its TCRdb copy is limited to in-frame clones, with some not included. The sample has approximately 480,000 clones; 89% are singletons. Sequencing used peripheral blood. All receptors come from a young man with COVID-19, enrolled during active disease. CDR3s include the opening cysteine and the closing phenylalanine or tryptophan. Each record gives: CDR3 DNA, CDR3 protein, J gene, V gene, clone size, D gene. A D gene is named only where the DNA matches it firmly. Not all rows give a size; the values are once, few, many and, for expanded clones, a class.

TGTGCCAGTAGTACCGCGGATAAGAGGACAGCAGGGGACTATGGCTACACCTTC	CASSTADKRTAGDYGYTF	TRBJ1-2	TRBV19	once	.
TGTGCCAGCAGCTACCCCACACGGAACACTGAAGCTTTCTTT	CASSYPTRNTEAFF	TRBJ1-1	TRBV5-4	.	.
TGTGCCAGCAGTGAGGACTACTACAATGAGCAGTTCTTC	CASSEDYYNEQFF	TRBJ2-1	TRBV2	.	.
TGTGCCAGCTCACCATCAGGGTTGGGCACTGAAGCTTTCTTT	CASSPSGLGTEAFF	TRBJ1-1	TRBV18	.	.
TGTGCCAGCTCGGCTAGCGGGACCTCCACAGATACGCAGTATTTT	CASSASGTSTDTQYF	TRBJ2-3	TRBV6-5	.	TRBD2
TGTGCCAGCAGGCTACAGGGGGCCTTAACATGGGAGCTGTTTTTT	CASRLQGALTWELFF	TRBJ2-2	TRBV27	.	TRBD1
TGTGCCACCGGCCCAACAGGGGGCAATAGCAATCAGCCCCAGCATTTT	CATGPTGGNSNQPQHF	TRBJ1-5	TRBV7-9	.	TRBD1
TGTGCCAGCAGCTTATTCGGACAGGGCAGCGGGGAGACCCAGTACTTC	CASSLFGQGSGETQYF	TRBJ2-5	TRBV7-3	.	TRBD1
TGCGCCAGCAGCAGGGGACAGGCAACTAATGAAAAACTGTTTTTT	CASSRGQATNEKLFF	TRBJ1-4	TRBV5-1	.	TRBD1
TGTGCTAGTGGTTTGATGCCCGGGGCCGGGAGGGGTGAGCAGTTCTTC	CASGLMPGAGRGEQFF	TRBJ2-1	TRBV12-5	.	TRBD2
TGTGCTAGTGGATTGTCGAATGAGCAGTTCTTC	CASGLSNEQFF	TRBJ2-1	TRBV12-5	.	.
TGTGCCAGCAGCTTCAGACGGGACATTGAGCAGTTCTTC	CASSFRRDIEQFF	TRBJ2-1	TRBV12-3/TRBV12-4	.	.
TGTGCCAGCAGCGTACAGAGCGGGGGTCTTTACAATGAGCAGTTCTTC	CASSVQSGGLYNEQFF	TRBJ2-1	TRBV9	.	TRBD2
TGTGCCAGCAGCCCCGACAGGGCTGGAGGAAACACCATATATTTT	CASSPDRAGGNTIYF	TRBJ1-3	TRBV6-5	.	TRBD1